This TCR beta chain is drawn from a study of OX40 agonist ivuxolimab in advanced cancers. Study at large: Earlier treatment with anti-PD-1, anti-PD-L1 or anti-CTLA-4 was permitted, and roughly 42% had received some. The study, taken as a whole, reports: Both blood CD4+ and CD8+ T cells showed clonal growth by week 6 at 0.1 to 3.0 mg/kg. On average, CD8+ T cells had more expanded clones than CD4+.

Points on this clone: Its antigen is not known.

Clones were read by immunoSEQ multiplex PCR, and TCRdb kept only the in-frame ones, dropping some. The repertoire holds some 100,000 clones, with 92% as singletons. Trimming removed 3 bases from V and 2 bases from J, with 5 bases in between. The CDR3 runs to 12 residues. The germline gives CDR1 SQVTM, CDR2 ANQGSEA. This specimen was CD4+ or CD8+ T cells sorted from blood, taken in a trial of the OX40 agonist ivuxolimab. The V and J genes are TRBV29-1 and TRBJ1-5, with D uncertain. The TCR sequence derives from an adult with an advanced solid tumor such as melanoma, head and neck, liver or kidney cancer. CDR3 nucleotides: TGCAGCGTTGAGGAGGGCAATCAGCCCCAGCATTTT. Protein: CSVEEGNQPQHF.